Following are 27 T cell receptor beta chains from one sample sequenced in a study of cytomegalovirus exposure and HLA in healthy donors. Profiled with immunoSEQ multiplex PCR; TCRdb holds only in-frame clones, not every one. This table has around 160,000 clones, more than 80% appearing once. Source material: PBMCs. These receptors were collected from a woman aged 18-29 years in good health and CMV-seropositive.

This clone was counted only a few times. The chain employs TRBV30 and TRBJ1-2; TRBD1 agrees at 7 bases. Germline lookup yields CDR1 GTSNPN and CDR2 SVGIG (reference sequence). This CDR3 region has 11 residues. With 4 bases clipped from V and 8 bases from J, the junction kept 4 bases outside the gene matches. CDR3 nucleotide sequence: TGTGCCTGGATGGACAGGAGAGGCTACACCTTC. Translation gives CAWMDRRGYTF.

This clone has a handful of counts. J is TRBJ2-2 and V is TRBV2; D may be TRBD2 (6 bases). The germline gives CDR1 SNHLY, CDR2 FYNNEI. Trimming stripped 4 bases from V and 5 bases from J, with 14 bases between. The CDR3 runs to 15 residues. CDR3 region: CASSGQGLATGELFF. In DNA form, the CDR3 reads TGTGCCAGCAGTGGGCAAGGGCTAGCGACCGGGGAGCTGTTTTTT.

The V and J genes are TRBV4-1 and TRBJ1-1; 7 nucleotides align to TRBD1. V dropped 3 bases and J dropped 1; count of bases not matched to a gene: 2. The germline V gene has CDR1 MGHRA and CDR2 YSYEKL. The CDR3 contains 14 residues. CDR3 sequence (DNA): TGCGCCAGCAGCCAGGGACAGACGAACACTGAAGCTTTCTTT. Its translation: CASSQGQTNTEAFF.

A single count supports this clone. V and J are TRBV28 and TRBJ1-3; a weak D match, TRBD1 (5 bases). Trimming took off 6 bases at V and 4 bases at J, with 19 bases between the two ends. This CDR3 has 16 residues. The V gene's germline CDR1 is MDHEN and CDR2 SYDVKM. CDR3 in DNA: TGTGCCAGCAGCCCTACAGGCCAGACGGCAGGAAACACCATATATTTT. Protein product: CASSPTGQTAGNTIYF.

V is TRBV11-2 and J is TRBJ2-7, with D possibly TRBD1 on 6 matching bases. Germline V gene lookup returns CDR1 SGHAT and CDR2 FQNNGV. Deletions cut 2 bases from V and 1 base from J, with 12 bases between. The CDR3 contains 15 residues. CDR3 bases: TGTGCCAGCAGCTTAATTAGGACAGCGTCCTACGAGCAGTACTTC. Translated, it gives CASSLIRTASYEQYF.

V gene TRBV28 combines with J gene TRBJ2-7, with 8 nucleotides matching TRBD2. Germline loops: CDR1 MDHEN, CDR2 SYDVKM. With V trimmed by 6 bases and J by 5 bases, 12 bases remained unmatched. This CDR3 has 15 residues. The DNA of the CDR3 is TGTGCCAGCAGCCCGGGGGGGCGGTATGTGAACGAGCAGTACTTC. It specifies CASSPGGRYVNEQYF.

The chain uses TRBV5-4 and TRBJ2-2, with TRBD1 as a possible D gene (6 bases). Germline V gene data show CDR1 as SGHNT and CDR2 as YYREEE (reference sequence). V was trimmed by 4 bases and J by 0 bases, leaving 10 bases between them. This CDR3 has 15 residues. The CDR3 protein is CASSPPGANTGELFF. DNA of the CDR3: TGTGCCAGCAGCCCCCCAGGGGCGAACACCGGGGAGCTGTTTTTT.

This chain's CDR3 is CASSQDADRAREPQHF. The CDR3 DNA is TGCGCCAGCAGCCAAGATGCGGACAGGGCGAGGGAGCCCCAGCATTTT. The chain links TRBV4-1 to TRBJ1-5; 8 bases match TRBD1. J lost 8 bases, V lost 0 bases, and 9 bases had no gene match. Germline lookup yields CDR1 MGHRA and CDR2 YSYEKL. The CDR3 is 16 residues long.

This chain connects TRBV2 to TRBJ1-2, with D unclear. Trimming removed 0 bases at V and 2 bases at J, with 13 bases between. The CDR3 spans 16 residues. Germline CDR1 is SNHLY and CDR2 is FYNNEI. For the CDR3, the DNA is TGTGCCAGCAGTGAAGCGCTCACAGATTTAAACTATGGCTACACCTTC. Amino acids: CASSEALTDLNYGYTF.

The V call is TRBV11-2, the J call TRBJ2-3, with TRBD2 identical over 12 bases. The CDR3 consists of 14 residues. Germline V gene lookup returns CDR1 SGHAT and CDR2 FQNNGV. Trimming took 6 bases from V and 4 from J; bases not matched to a gene: 2. CDR3 bases: TGTGCCAGCAGTCTAGCGGGGGGGCCAGATACGCAGTATTTT. Translated: CASSLAGGPDTQYF.

This clone has a single count. The rearrangement joins TRBV28 to TRBJ2-5; TRBD1 is a possible D gene (5 bases). Germline V CDR1 and CDR2: MDHEN, SYDVKM. The V end was cut by 1 base, the J end by 11 bases, with 8 bases between. There are 11 residues in the CDR3. The CDR3 nucleotides read TGTGCCAGCAGTTTATCCGACAGACAGTACTTC. Its protein is CASSLSDRQYF.

This rearrangement joins TRBV5-6 to TRBJ2-7; 7 bases fit TRBD1. The germline CDR1 and CDR2 sequences are SGHDT and YYEEEE. The V and J ends lost 1 base and 6 bases, in that order; junction bases with no gene match: 10. The CDR3 length is 15 residues. CDR3 amino acids: CASSLYGTVQGEQYF. The CDR3 region has the DNA TGTGCCAGCAGCTTGTACGGGACAGTTCAGGGCGAGCAGTACTTC.

The chain has TRBV19 and TRBJ2-1; weak D call: TRBD1 (6 bases). CDR1 is LNHDA, CDR2 SQIVND, per germline (reference sequence). The CDR3 runs 15 residues. The ends were cut back, 3 bases at V and 4 bases at J, with 13 bases in the middle. The CDR3 DNA is TGTGCCAGTAGTATCCGGGACACGGCGTACAATGAGCAGTTCTTC. This encodes CASSIRDTAYNEQFF.

The rearrangement joins TRBV6-5 to TRBJ2-7; D not certain. Per germline, CDR1 MNHEY and CDR2 SVGAGI. The CDR3 is 15 residues long. V was cut by 2 bases and J by 2 bases, with 13 bases left in between. This CDR3 is CASSYITETAYEQYF. The CDR3 DNA reads TGTGCCAGCAGTTACATCACGGAGACTGCCTACGAGCAGTACTTC.

The V and J genes are TRBV14 and TRBJ2-7, with TRBD2 matching 8 bases. The J segment lost 0 bases and the V segment lost 0 bases, leaving 7 bases of the junction unmatched. The length of the CDR3 is 17 residues. Germline V lookup: CDR1 SGHDN, CDR2 FVKESK. The CDR3, as DNA: TGTGCCAGCAGCCAAGATGGGTCGGGGGGGAGCTCCTACGAGCAGTACTTC. Its translation is CASSQDGSGGSSYEQYF.

The V gene is TRBV7-9, the J gene TRBJ2-1; D is ambiguous. V lost 0 bases to trimming and J lost 6 bases, with 6 bases between them. Germline lookup yields CDR1 SEHNR and CDR2 FQNEAQ (reference sequence). The CDR3 is 13 residues long. CDR3 amino acids: CASSLAVGNEQFF. The CDR3 DNA reads TGTGCCAGCAGCTTAGCGGTCGGCAATGAGCAGTTCTTC.

The chain uses TRBV19 and TRBJ1-1, with D possibly TRBD1 on 5 matching bases. Germline values: CDR1 LNHDA, CDR2 SQIVND (reference sequence). The CDR3 covers 14 residues. V was trimmed by 10 bases and J by 0 bases, leaving 15 bases between them. The CDR3 coding sequence is TGTGCCACGACCTCCGGGACTGTGAACACTGAAGCTTTCTTT. Protein sequence: CATTSGTVNTEAFF.

The rearrangement links TRBV10-2 to TRBJ1-1, with D hard to call. Germline V gives CDR1 WSHSY, CDR2 SAAADI. V lost 0 bases to trimming and J lost 8 bases, with 4 bases between them. The CDR3 extends over 11 amino acids. In DNA form, the CDR3 reads TGCGCCAGCAGTGAGTCTTTAGAAGCTTTCTTT. Residues: CASSESLEAFF.

The chain joins TRBV11-2 to TRBJ2-7, with 9 bases identical to TRBD1. Per the germline V gene, CDR1 is SGHAT and CDR2 is FQNNGV. J gave up 3 bases and V 5 bases, and 8 bases lay outside the gene matches. This CDR3 comprises 15 residues. The CDR3 DNA reads TGTGCCAGCAGCGTAGTGGGACAGGGAGGCTACGAGCAGTACTTC. Amino acid sequence: CASSVVGQGGYEQYF. Combining the CDR3 with reference TRBV11-2 and TRBJ2-7 gives the whole variable domain EAGVAQSPRYKIIEKRQSVAFWCNPISGHATLYWYQQILGQGPKLLIQFQNNGVVDDSQLPKDRFSAERLKGVDSTLKIQPAKLEDSAVYLCASSVVGQGGYEQYFGPGTRLTVT.

The V and J genes are TRBV11-2 and TRBJ2-3; possibly TRBD1 for D (6 bases). V lost 5 bases, J lost 0 bases, and 12 bases lay in between. This CDR3 is 15 amino acids long. CDR1 is SGHAT, CDR2 FQNNGV, per germline. The chain's CDR3 is CASSREGVSTDTQYF. CDR3 bases: TGTGCCAGCAGCCGCGAGGGGGTTAGCACAGATACGCAGTATTTT.

This chain links TRBV5-4 with TRBJ2-5; TRBD1 might be the D (6 bases). This CDR3 spans 15 amino acids. V shed 4 bases and J shed 1 base, with 14 bases lying between them. In germline, CDR1 is SGHNT, CDR2 YYREEE (reference sequence). Written as DNA, the CDR3 is TGTGCCAGCAGCACAGACACAGGGTTCCAAGAGACCCAGTACTTC. Residues: CASSTDTGFQETQYF.

The chain employs TRBV19 and TRBJ1-1; 8 positions agree with TRBD1. Germline CDR1 reads LNHDA; CDR2 reads SQIVND (reference sequence). CDR3 length equals 14 residues. Germline trimming cut 7 bases from V and 2 bases from J; bases unmatched to any gene: 6. Here the CDR3 reads CASIDRGGNTEAFF. CDR3 bases: TGTGCCAGTATCGACAGGGGCGGAAACACTGAAGCTTTCTTT. Full variable domain (rest looked up from reference TRBV19 and TRBJ1-1): DGGITQSPKYLFRKEGQNVTLSCEQNLNHDAMYWYRQDPGQGLRLIYYSQIVNDFQKGDIAEGYSVSREKKESFPLTVTSAQKNPTAFYLCASIDRGGNTEAFFGQGTRLTVV.

The chain uses TRBV2 and TRBJ2-5, with 8 bases lining up with TRBD1. The ends lost 5 bases at V and 13 bases at J; junction bases unmatched: 9. The germline CDR1 and CDR2 sequences are SNHLY and FYNNEI. The CDR3 loop spans 12 amino acids. CDR3 amino acids: CASSQRTGPGYF. The CDR3 DNA reads as TGTGCCAGCAGTCAAAGGACAGGGCCCGGGTACTTC.

This chain connects TRBV2 to TRBJ2-5; no clear D gene. With 4 bases removed from V and 5 bases from J, the gap between germline ends came to 11 bases. The CDR3 sequence is 13 residues long. The V gene's germline CDR1 is SNHLY and CDR2 FYNNEI. The CDR3 coding sequence is TGTGCCAGCAGTGCACAGAGACCGGAGACCCAGTACTTC. It yields the protein CASSAQRPETQYF.

The chain recombines TRBV2 with TRBJ2-5; D is unclear. The CDR3 covers 13 residues. Germline CDR1 and CDR2: SNHLY and FYNNEI. Between the trimmed V and J ends, which lost 6 bases and 2 bases, there was a span of 10 bases. The CDR3 here is CASRPASQETQYF. In DNA, the CDR3 is TGTGCCAGCAGGCCGGCTAGTCAAGAGACCCAGTACTTC.

This rearrangement joins TRBV4-2 to TRBJ1-1; a weak D match, TRBD1 (6 bases). CDR3 size: 16 residues. CDR1 and CDR2 (germline): LGHNA, YNFKEQ. V lost 2 bases to trimming and J lost 4 bases, with 17 bases between them. CDR3 in amino acids: CASSQYKTGGGTEAFF. For the CDR3, the DNA is TGTGCCAGCAGCCAATACAAGACAGGCGGGGGCACTGAAGCTTTCTTT.

This sequence joins TRBV10-3 and TRBJ2-5; 11 nucleotides align to TRBD1. From germline, CDR1 is ENHRY and CDR2 SYGVKD. CDR3 length equals 14 residues. V lost 5 bases and J lost 3; bases outside the gene matches: 2. The DNA for the CDR3 is TGTGCCATCAGTCGGACAGGGGGCGAAGAGACCCAGTACTTC. Protein sequence: CAISRTGGEETQYF.